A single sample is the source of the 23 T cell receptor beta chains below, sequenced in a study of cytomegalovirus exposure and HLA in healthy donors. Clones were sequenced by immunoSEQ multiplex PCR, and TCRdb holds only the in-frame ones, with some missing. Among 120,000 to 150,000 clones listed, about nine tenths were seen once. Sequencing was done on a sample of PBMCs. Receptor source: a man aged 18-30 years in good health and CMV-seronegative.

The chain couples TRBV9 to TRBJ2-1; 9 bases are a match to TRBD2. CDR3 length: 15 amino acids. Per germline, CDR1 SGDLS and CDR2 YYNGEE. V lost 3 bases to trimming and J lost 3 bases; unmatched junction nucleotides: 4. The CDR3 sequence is CASSAAGGHYNEQFF. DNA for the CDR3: TGTGCCAGCAGCGCAGCGGGAGGTCACTACAATGAGCAGTTCTTC.

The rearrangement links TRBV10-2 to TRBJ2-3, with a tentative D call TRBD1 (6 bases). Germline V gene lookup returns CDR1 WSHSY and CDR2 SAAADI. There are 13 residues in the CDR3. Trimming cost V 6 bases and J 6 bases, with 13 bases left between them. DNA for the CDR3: TGCGCCAGCAGGGACCCAGGGGCGGATACGCAGTATTTT. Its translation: CASRDPGADTQYF.

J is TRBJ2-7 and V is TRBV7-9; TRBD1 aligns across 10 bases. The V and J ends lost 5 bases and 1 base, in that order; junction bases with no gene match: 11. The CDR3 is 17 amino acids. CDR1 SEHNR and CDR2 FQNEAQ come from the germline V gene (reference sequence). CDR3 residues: CASSLPSGTGVSYEQYF. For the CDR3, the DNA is TGTGCCAGCAGCCTCCCCTCGGGGACAGGGGTTTCCTACGAGCAGTACTTC.

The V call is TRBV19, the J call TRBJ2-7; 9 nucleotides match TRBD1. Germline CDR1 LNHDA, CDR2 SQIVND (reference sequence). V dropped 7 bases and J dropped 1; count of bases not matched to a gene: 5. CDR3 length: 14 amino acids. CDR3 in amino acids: CASIPGTGSYEQYF. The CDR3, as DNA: TGTGCCAGTATCCCCGGGACAGGGTCCTACGAGCAGTACTTC.

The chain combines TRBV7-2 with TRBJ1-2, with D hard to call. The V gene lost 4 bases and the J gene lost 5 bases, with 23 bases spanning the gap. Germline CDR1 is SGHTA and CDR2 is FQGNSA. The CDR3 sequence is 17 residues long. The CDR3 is CASSSSQPTVFQYGYTF. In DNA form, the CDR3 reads TGTGCCAGCAGCTCATCCCAGCCCACAGTATTCCAGTATGGCTACACCTTC.

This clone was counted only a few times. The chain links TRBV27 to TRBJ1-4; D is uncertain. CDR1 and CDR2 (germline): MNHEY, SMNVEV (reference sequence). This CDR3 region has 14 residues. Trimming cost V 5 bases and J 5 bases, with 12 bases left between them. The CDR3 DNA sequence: TGTGCCAGCAGTAAGCAGGTCGCGAATGAAAAACTGTTTTTT. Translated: CASSKQVANEKLFF.

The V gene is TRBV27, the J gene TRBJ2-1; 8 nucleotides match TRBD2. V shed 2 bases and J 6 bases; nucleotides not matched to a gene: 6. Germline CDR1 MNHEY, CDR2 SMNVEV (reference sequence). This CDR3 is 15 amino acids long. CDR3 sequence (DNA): TGTGCCAGCAGTTTAACTACTAGCGGCGTCAATGAGCAGTTCTTC. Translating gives CASSLTTSGVNEQFF.

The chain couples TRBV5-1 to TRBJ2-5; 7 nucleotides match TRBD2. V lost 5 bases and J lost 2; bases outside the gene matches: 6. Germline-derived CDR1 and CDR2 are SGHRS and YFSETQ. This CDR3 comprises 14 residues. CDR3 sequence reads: CASSLGGWQETQYF. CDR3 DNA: TGCGCCAGCAGTCTCGGGGGGTGGCAAGAGACCCAGTACTTC.

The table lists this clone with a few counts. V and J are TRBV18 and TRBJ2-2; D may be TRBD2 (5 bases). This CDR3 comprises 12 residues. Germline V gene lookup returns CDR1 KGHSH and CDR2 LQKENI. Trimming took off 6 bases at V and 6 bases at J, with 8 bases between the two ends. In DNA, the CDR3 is TGTGCCAGCTCGGACTCGGCCGGGGAGCTGTTTTTT. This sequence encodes CASSDSAGELFF.

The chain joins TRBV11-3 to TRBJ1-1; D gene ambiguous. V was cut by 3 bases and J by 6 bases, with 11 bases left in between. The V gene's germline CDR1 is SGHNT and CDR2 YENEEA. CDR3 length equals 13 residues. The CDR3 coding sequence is TGTGCCAGCAGCTTTTGTCCGTCCGCTGAAGCTTTCTTT. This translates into CASSFCPSAEAFF.

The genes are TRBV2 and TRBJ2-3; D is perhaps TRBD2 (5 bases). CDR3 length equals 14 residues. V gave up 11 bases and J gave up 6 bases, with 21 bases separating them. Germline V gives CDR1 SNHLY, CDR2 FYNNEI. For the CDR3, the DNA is TGTGCCCTCATGGGTGCTAGCTTTTACGATACGCAGTATTTT. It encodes CALMGASFYDTQYF.

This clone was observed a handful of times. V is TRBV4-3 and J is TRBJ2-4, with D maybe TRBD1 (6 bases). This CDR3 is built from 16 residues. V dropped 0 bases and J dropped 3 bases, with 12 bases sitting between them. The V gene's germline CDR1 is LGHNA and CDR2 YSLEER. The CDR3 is CASSQDVQGRKNIQYF. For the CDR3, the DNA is TGCGCCAGCAGCCAAGATGTTCAGGGGCGCAAAAACATTCAGTACTTC.

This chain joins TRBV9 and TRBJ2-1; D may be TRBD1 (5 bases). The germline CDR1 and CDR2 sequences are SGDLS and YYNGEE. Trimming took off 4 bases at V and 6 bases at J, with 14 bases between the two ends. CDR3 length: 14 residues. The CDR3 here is CASSWGQTGNEQFF. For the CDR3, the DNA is TGTGCCAGCAGCTGGGGCCAAACTGGCAATGAGCAGTTCTTC. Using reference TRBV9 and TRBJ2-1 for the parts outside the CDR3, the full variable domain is DSGVTQTPKHLITATGQRVTLRCSPRSGDLSVYWYQQSLDQGLQFLIQYYNGEERAKGNILERFSAQQFPDLHSELNLSSLELGDSALYFCASSWGQTGNEQFFGPGTRLTVL.

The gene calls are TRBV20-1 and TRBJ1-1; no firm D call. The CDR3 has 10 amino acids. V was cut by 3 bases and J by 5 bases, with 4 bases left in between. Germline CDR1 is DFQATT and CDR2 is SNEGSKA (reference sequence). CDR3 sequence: CSARRTEAFF. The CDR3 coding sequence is TGCAGTGCTAGGAGGACTGAAGCTTTCTTT.

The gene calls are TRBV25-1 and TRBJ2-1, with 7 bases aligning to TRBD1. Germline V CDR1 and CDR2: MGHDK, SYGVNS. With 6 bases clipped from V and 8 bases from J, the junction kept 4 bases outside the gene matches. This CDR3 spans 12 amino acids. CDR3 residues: CASRTGVYEQFF. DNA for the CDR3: TGTGCCAGCAGAACAGGGGTCTATGAGCAGTTCTTC.

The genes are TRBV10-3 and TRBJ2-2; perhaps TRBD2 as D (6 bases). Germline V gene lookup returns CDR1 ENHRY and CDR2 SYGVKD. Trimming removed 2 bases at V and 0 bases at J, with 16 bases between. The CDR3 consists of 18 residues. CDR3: CAISEGPYPGANTGELFF. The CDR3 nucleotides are TGTGCCATCAGTGAGGGCCCCTACCCGGGGGCGAACACCGGGGAGCTGTTTTTT.

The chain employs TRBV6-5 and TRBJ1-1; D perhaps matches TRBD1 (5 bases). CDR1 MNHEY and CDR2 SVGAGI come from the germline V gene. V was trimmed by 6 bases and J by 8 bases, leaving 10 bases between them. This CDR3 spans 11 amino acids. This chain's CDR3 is CASSRDWEAFF. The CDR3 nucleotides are TGTGCCAGCAGCCGGGACTGGGAAGCTTTCTTT.

DNA of the CDR3: TGTGCCATCAGGGGCATACAGGGGGACAATGAGCAGTTCTTC. Amino acids: CAIRGIQGDNEQFF. The V gene is TRBV10-3, the J gene TRBJ2-1, with 8 bases that match TRBD1. CDR1 and CDR2 (germline): ENHRY, SYGVKD. The CDR3 has 14 residues. V was clipped by 6 bases and J by 5 bases; unmatched bases: 6.

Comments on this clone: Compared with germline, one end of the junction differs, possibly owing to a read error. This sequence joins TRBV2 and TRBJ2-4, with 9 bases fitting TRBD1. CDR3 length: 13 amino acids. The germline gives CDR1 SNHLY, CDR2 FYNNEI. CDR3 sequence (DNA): TGTGCCAGCAGTGCCTTGGGGAGGGACAGGGAGGACTTC. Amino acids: CASSALGRDREDF.

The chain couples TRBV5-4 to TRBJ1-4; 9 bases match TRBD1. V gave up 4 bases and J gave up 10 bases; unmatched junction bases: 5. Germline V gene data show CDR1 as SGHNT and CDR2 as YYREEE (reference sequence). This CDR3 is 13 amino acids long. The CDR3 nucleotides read TGTGCCAGCAGCGATGACAGGGGGGTAAAACTGTTTTTT. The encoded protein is CASSDDRGVKLFF.

CDR3 in amino acids: CASSLERTGAATYEQYF. CDR3 bases: TGCGCCAGCAGCTTGGAACGGACAGGGGCTGCCACCTACGAGCAGTACTTC. The chain joins TRBV5-1 to TRBJ2-7; 9 bases line up with TRBD1. Per the germline V gene, CDR1 is SGHRS and CDR2 is YFSETQ. With V trimmed by 0 bases and J by 2 bases, 9 bases remained unmatched. This CDR3 comprises 17 residues.

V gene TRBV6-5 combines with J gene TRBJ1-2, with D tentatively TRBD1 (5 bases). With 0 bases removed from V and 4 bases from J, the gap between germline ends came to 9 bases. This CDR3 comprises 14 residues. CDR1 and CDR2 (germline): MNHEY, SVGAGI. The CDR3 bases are TGTGCCAGCAGTTACTCGTCCAGGGTCTATGGCTACACCTTC. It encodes CASSYSSRVYGYTF.

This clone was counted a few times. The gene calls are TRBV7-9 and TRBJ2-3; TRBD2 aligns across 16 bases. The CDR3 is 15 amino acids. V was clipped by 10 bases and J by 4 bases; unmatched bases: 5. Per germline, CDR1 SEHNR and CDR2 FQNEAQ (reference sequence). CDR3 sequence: CAIPGTSGGADTQYF. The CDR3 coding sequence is TGTGCCATTCCCGGGACTAGCGGGGGGGCAGATACGCAGTATTTT.